This passage covers 15 T cell receptor beta chains from one sample sequenced in a study of tissue T cells after allogeneic stem cell transplantation. Using immunoSEQ multiplex PCR, the repertoire was profiled, and TCRdb retains in-frame clones only, with some absent. The sample records approximately 12,000 clones, approximately 63% being singletons. The sequencing used tissue from the right colon, collected at autopsy. Source of these receptors: a woman aged 18-55 years with breast cancer.

The rearrangement links TRBV27 to TRBJ2-5, with no clear D. Looked up from germline, CDR1 is MNHEY and CDR2 is SMNVEV (reference sequence). The length of the CDR3 is 11 residues. The V end was cut by 6 bases, the J end by 5 bases, with 7 bases between. Written as DNA, the CDR3 is TGTGCCAGCAGCCCGTGGGAGACCCAGTACTTC. This sequence encodes CASSPWETQYF.

V and J are TRBV5-1 and TRBJ2-7, with D perhaps TRBD1 or TRBD2 (5 bases each). Deletions cut 5 bases from V and 6 bases from J, with 18 bases between. This CDR3 spans 14 amino acids. Germline lookup yields CDR1 SGHRS and CDR2 YFSETQ. The CDR3: CASSSEGRTGEQYF. CDR3 bases: TGCGCCAGCAGTTCTGAGGGACGGACTGGCGAGCAGTACTTC.

The chain is built from TRBV7-9 and TRBJ1-5; D ambiguous. V lost 5 bases, J lost 5 bases, and 16 bases lay in between. Per germline, CDR1 SEHNR and CDR2 FQNEAQ (reference sequence). This CDR3 region has 15 residues. The CDR3 DNA reads as TGTGCCAGCAGCGAGACCGGCGGCGGGGATCAGCCCCAGCATTTT. Its translation is CASSETGGGDQPQHF.

The chain joins TRBV27 to TRBJ1-5; 7 bases are a match to TRBD1. This CDR3 is built from 16 residues. CDR1 is MNHEY and CDR2 is SMNVEV in the germline V gene (reference sequence). The V and J ends lost 8 bases and 2 bases, in that order; junction bases with no gene match: 12. CDR3 loop: CASLRGGRYRNQPQHF. The CDR3 DNA follows: TGTGCCAGCCTAAGAGGGGGCCGATATCGCAATCAGCCCCAGCATTTT.

Regarding this clone: This same CDR3 is encoded by further DNA sequences in the sample. The genes are TRBV4-3 and TRBJ1-1; D gene unclear. Germline CDR1 and CDR2: LGHNA and YSLEER. Trimming took off 4 bases at V and 0 bases at J, with 15 bases between the two ends. The CDR3 covers 16 residues. This CDR3 is CASSPGVGQMNTEAFF. The CDR3 coding sequence is TGCGCCAGCAGCCCAGGAGTGGGTCAAATGAACACTGAAGCTTTCTTT.

The genes are TRBV5-1 and TRBJ1-5, with D uncertain. Germline CDR1 is SGHRS and CDR2 is YFSETQ. The CDR3 runs 14 residues. V was pared by 2 bases and J by 4 bases, with 10 bases between. CDR3 in DNA: TGCGCCAGCAGCTTAGCAGAATTTAATCAGCCCCAGCATTTT. Amino acid sequence: CASSLAEFNQPQHF.

This chain uses TRBV9 with TRBJ2-7; D remains ambiguous. Trimming stripped 3 bases from V and 0 bases from J, with 10 bases between. This CDR3 is 14 amino acids long. Germline lookup yields CDR1 SGDLS and CDR2 YYNGEE. CDR3 region: CASSGTSYSYEQYF. The DNA for the CDR3 is TGTGCCAGCAGCGGGACCAGTTACTCCTACGAGCAGTACTTC.

This clone has just a few counts. The chain couples TRBV6-2 or TRBV6-3 to TRBJ1-5; D gene uncertain. The CDR3 loop spans 14 amino acids. The V gene's germline CDR1 is MNHEY and CDR2 SVGEGT. V was clipped by 2 bases and J by 4 bases, with 9 bases between them. The CDR3 DNA reads TGTGCCAGCAGTTACATTCAGGAGAATCAGCCCCAGCATTTT. Protein: CASSYIQENQPQHF.

This clone was found once. The chain uses TRBV7-3 and TRBJ2-5; TRBD2 aligns across 7 bases. Trimming cost V 5 bases and J 3 bases; bases outside gene matches: 9. Germline lookup yields CDR1 SGHTA and CDR2 FQGTGA. This CDR3 comprises 15 residues. The CDR3 reads CASSPSTAGEETQYF. For the CDR3, the DNA is TGTGCCAGCAGCCCGTCCACGGCGGGAGAAGAGACCCAGTACTTC.

The chain uses TRBV3-1 (or the pseudogene TRBV3-2) and TRBJ2-1; maybe TRBD2 (6 bases). Trimming stripped 0 bases from V and 5 bases from J, with 11 bases between. The CDR3 extends over 15 amino acids. The V gene's germline CDR1 is LGHDT and CDR2 YNNKEL (reference sequence). The CDR3 bases are TGTGCCAGCAGCCAAGATTTAGGGACTCACAATGAGCAGTTCTTC. Amino acid sequence: CASSQDLGTHNEQFF.

The CDR3 is CASSIDSPPDTQYF. CDR3 in DNA: TGTGCCAGTAGTATCGACTCCCCGCCAGATACGCAGTATTTT. The V call is TRBV19, the J call TRBJ2-3; no firm D call. V was pared by 3 bases and J by 4 bases, with 11 bases between. The CDR3 loop spans 14 amino acids. The germline gives CDR1 LNHDA, CDR2 SQIVND (reference sequence).

The chain has TRBV6-5 and TRBJ1-1, with a tentative D call TRBD1 (6 bases). There are 14 residues in the CDR3. The germline V and J ends were trimmed by 6 bases and 4 bases, with 15 bases remaining between them. Per the germline V gene, CDR1 is MNHEY and CDR2 is SVGAGI. The CDR3 DNA reads TGTGCCAGCAGGAAGGGGGGGGCGTTCACTGAAGCTTTCTTT. Translated, it gives CASRKGGAFTEAFF.

The CDR3 here is CAIRGPHPPYEQYF. In DNA, the CDR3 is TGTGCCATCAGGGGGCCACACCCCCCCTACGAGCAGTACTTC. The J gene is TRBJ2-7, the V gene TRBV10-3; tentatively, D is TRBD1 (5 bases). V gave up 6 bases and J gave up 2 bases, with 14 bases separating them. This CDR3 contains 14 residues. Germline V gene sequence: CDR1 ENHRY, CDR2 SYGVKD.

The chain carries TRBV15 and TRBJ2-6; D call uncertain. CDR3 length equals 15 residues. Germline V CDR1 and CDR2: LNHNV, YYDKDF (reference sequence). Trimming pared 5 bases from V and 4 bases from J, leaving 12 bases between. In DNA, the CDR3 is TGTGCCACCAGCGGAAGGATAACAGGGGCCAACGTCCTGACTTTC. Residues: CATSGRITGANVLTF.

This rearrangement joins TRBV5-6 to TRBJ1-3; 8 nucleotides match TRBD1. This CDR3 contains 14 residues. CDR1 and CDR2 (germline): SGHDT, YYEEEE. Trimming removed 5 bases from V and 6 bases from J; junction bases left unmatched: 7. CDR3 nucleotides: TGTGCCAGCAGACCGGACAGGGAGGAAAACACCATATATTTT. This translates into CASRPDREENTIYF.